The 31 T cell receptor beta chains listed next were all sequenced from one sample in a study of radiation and T cells in renal cell carcinoma. The protocol was immunoSEQ multiplex PCR, while the TCRdb copy is restricted to in-frame clones and leaves out a portion. The sample holds about 150,000 clones, 88% seen once. Time point of the sample: baseline pretreatment blood. The treatment was: 15 Gy SBRT to primary tumor, nephrectomy 4 weeks later. This material consisted of blood, taken from a patient whose treatment included radiotherapy and nephrectomy. The source is a woman in her 70s with renal cell carcinoma.

The rearrangement links TRBV5-1 to TRBJ2-3, with 9 positions matching TRBD2. CDR1 and CDR2 (germline): SGHRS, YFSETQ. V dropped 2 bases and J dropped 1; count of bases not matched to a gene: 5. There are 16 residues in the CDR3. The DNA for the CDR3 is TGCGCCAGCAGCTTCTATCAGCGGGGGGGCACAGATACGCAGTATTTT. It yields the protein CASSFYQRGGTDTQYF.

This clone has only a few counts. This chain links TRBV30 with TRBJ1-2; D is uncertain. Trimming pared 1 base from V and 8 bases from J, leaving 11 bases between. The length of the CDR3 is 12 residues. Germline assignment: CDR1 GTSNPN and CDR2 SVGIG (reference sequence). The chain's CDR3 is CAWSGQEGGYTF. The CDR3 DNA follows: TGTGCCTGGAGTGGGCAGGAGGGCGGCTACACCTTC.

V and J are TRBV5-4 and TRBJ2-3; D might be TRBD1 (6 bases). Trimming removed 4 bases at V and 1 base at J, with 13 bases between. Germline CDR1 is SGHNT and CDR2 is YYREEE (reference sequence). The CDR3 has 15 amino acids. The CDR3 region is CASSKGQLRTDTQYF. In DNA, the CDR3 is TGTGCCAGCAGCAAGGGACAACTTCGCACAGATACGCAGTATTTT.

This rearrangement joins TRBV19 to TRBJ2-3; no firm D call. The V gene lost 10 bases and the J gene lost 5 bases, with 7 bases spanning the gap. This CDR3 region has 10 residues. Germline V CDR1 and CDR2: LNHDA, SQIVND (reference sequence). This CDR3 reads CATEGDTQYF. In nucleotides, the CDR3 is TGTGCCACGGAAGGAGATACGCAGTATTTT.

CDR3 DNA: TGTGCCAGCAGCTTAGGGTACGAGCAGTACTTC. This gives the protein CASSLGYEQYF. The genes are TRBV13 and TRBJ2-7, with D uncertain. The ends were cut back, 0 bases at V and 4 bases at J, with 1 base in the middle. Germline assignment: CDR1 PRHDT and CDR2 FYEKMQ (reference sequence). This CDR3 spans 11 amino acids.

The chain joins TRBV19 to TRBJ2-2; 8 bases line up with TRBD2. The CDR3 has 15 amino acids. Germline V gene data show CDR1 as LNHDA and CDR2 as SQIVND (reference sequence). Germline trimming cut 7 bases from V and 1 base from J; bases unmatched to any gene: 5. The CDR3 sequence is CASTLLAENTGELFF. CDR3 DNA sequence: TGTGCCAGTACCCTACTAGCGGAGAACACCGGGGAGCTGTTTTTT.

This chain joins TRBV1 and TRBJ2-3; the DNA was not compared with TRBD2, the D call given in the table. TRBV1 is a known pseudogene. CDR3 size: 18 residues. CDR3 nucleotides: TGCACCAGCAGCCAAGAGATGCCAAGGAGATATCGCACAGATACGCAGTATTTT. Translated: CTSSQEMPRRYRTDTQYF.

This chain's CDR3 is CASTLGGRFGEKLFF. CDR3 coding DNA: TGTGCCAGCACCCTAGGGGGTAGATTCGGGGAAAAACTGTTTTTT. This chain joins TRBV28 and TRBJ1-4, with D possibly being TRBD1 (6 bases). Germline V lookup: CDR1 MDHEN, CDR2 SYDVKM. This CDR3 region has 15 residues. V lost 7 bases to trimming and J lost 8 bases, with 20 bases between them. The full variable domain, rest sourced from reference TRBV28 and TRBJ1-4, is DVKVTQSSRYLVKRTGEKVFLECVQDMDHENMFWYRQDPGLGLRLIYFSYDVKMKEKGDIPEGYSVSREKKERFSLILESASTNQTSMYLCASTLGGRFGEKLFFGSGTQLSVL.

V is TRBV19 and J is TRBJ2-7, with a weak D call TRBD2 (5 bases). This CDR3 region has 12 residues. Trimming took 6 bases from V and 4 from J, leaving 10 bases between them. CDR1 is LNHDA, CDR2 SQIVND, per germline (reference sequence). The chain's CDR3 is CASSLEGYEQYF. The CDR3 DNA is TGTGCCAGTAGCCTAGAGGGATACGAGCAGTACTTC.

The chain combines TRBV4-1 with TRBJ2-4; D is uncertain. Germline CDR1 and CDR2: MGHRA and YSYEKL. The CDR3 runs 15 residues. The V end was cut by 0 bases, the J end by 8 bases, with 14 bases between. CDR3 nucleotide sequence: TGCGCCAGCAGCCAAGATCATGCCAGCTCTGACATTCAGTACTTC. Translation gives CASSQDHASSDIQYF.

J is TRBJ1-5 and V is TRBV2, with D tentatively TRBD1 (5 bases). Trimming pared 2 bases from V and 6 bases from J, leaving 14 bases between. The V gene's germline CDR1 is SNHLY and CDR2 FYNNEI. The CDR3 has 15 residues. This chain's CDR3 is CASSEKSGMGQPQHF. DNA for the CDR3: TGTGCCAGCAGTGAAAAGTCAGGGATGGGTCAGCCCCAGCATTTT.

This chain links TRBV18 with TRBJ2-5; 9 positions agree with TRBD1. CDR1 is KGHSH and CDR2 is LQKENI in the germline V gene. This CDR3 is 14 amino acids long. V lost 3 bases, J lost 2 bases, and 1 base stayed unmatched. The CDR3: CASSPGTGQETQYF. CDR3 in DNA: TGTGCCAGCTCACCCGGGACAGGGCAAGAGACCCAGTACTTC.

The gene calls are TRBV27 and TRBJ1-5; D is possibly TRBD1 (6 bases). Looked up from germline, CDR1 is MNHEY and CDR2 is SMNVEV (reference sequence). Trimming stripped 5 bases from V and 0 bases from J, with 17 bases between. The length of the CDR3 is 17 residues. The CDR3 is CASSPFSGTNSNQPQHF. CDR3 sequence (DNA): TGTGCCAGCAGTCCCTTCAGCGGGACAAATAGCAATCAGCCCCAGCATTTT.

The J gene is TRBJ1-1, the V gene TRBV11-2; D not certain. In germline, CDR1 is SGHAT, CDR2 FQNNGV. The CDR3 covers 10 residues. Trimming pared 9 bases from V and 5 bases from J, leaving 7 bases between. The CDR3 bases are TGTGCCAGTAAGGGAACTGAAGCTTTCTTT. As protein: CASKGTEAFF.

The rearrangement joins TRBV29-1 to TRBJ2-7, with a weak D call TRBD1 (7 bases). Looked up from germline, CDR1 is SQVTM and CDR2 is ANQGSEA. The CDR3 has 13 amino acids. V lost 7 bases and J 4 bases, leaving 17 bases between the germline ends. The CDR3 DNA sequence: TGCAGCGCCGGGACTCAACAGGGGTACGAGCAGTACTTC. Residues: CSAGTQQGYEQYF.

The CDR3: CASSVSGGHYNEQFF. The DNA of the CDR3 is TGTGCCAGCAGTGTTAGCGGGGGGCACTACAATGAGCAGTTCTTC. This chain joins TRBV6-4 and TRBJ2-1; 10 bases map to TRBD2. Germline-derived CDR1 and CDR2 are MRHNA and SNTAGT. CDR3 size: 15 residues. With 4 bases clipped from V and 3 bases from J, the junction kept 3 bases outside the gene matches.

This chain uses TRBV5-1 with TRBJ2-3; D is possibly TRBD2 (6 bases). Germline V gene lookup returns CDR1 SGHRS and CDR2 YFSETQ. The CDR3 extends over 16 amino acids. V lost 4 bases and J 0 bases, leaving 15 bases between the germline ends. The CDR3 coding sequence is TGCGCCAGCAGCCCCGGGAGTCTGTCGAGCACAGATACGCAGTATTTT. Its protein product is CASSPGSLSSTDTQYF.

The CDR3 is CSVEDPGKETQYF. In nucleotides, the CDR3 is TGCAGCGTTGAAGATCCTGGGAAGGAGACCCAGTACTTC. This chain connects TRBV29-1 to TRBJ2-5; unclear D gene. CDR3 length: 13 residues. V lost 0 bases, J lost 5 bases, and 10 bases lay in between. CDR1 is SQVTM, CDR2 ANQGSEA, per germline.

The chain links TRBV4-3 to TRBJ2-3; the D is unclear. The CDR3 is 13 residues long. V lost 1 base and J lost 6, with 8 bases in between. Looked up from germline, CDR1 is LGHNA and CDR2 is YSLEER. DNA for the CDR3: TGCGCCAGCAGCCAAGGAGTGAGGGATACGCAGTATTTT. Translation: CASSQGVRDTQYF.

The J gene is TRBJ2-1, the V gene TRBV7-8; D remains unclear. The CDR3 runs to 14 residues. Germline CDR1 SGHVS, CDR2 FQNEAQ. Trimming cost V 2 bases and J 3 bases, with 8 bases left between them. CDR3 nucleotide sequence: TGTGCCAGCAGCTTAAGAGGCGACTACAATGAGCAGTTCTTC. Protein sequence: CASSLRGDYNEQFF.

The gene calls are TRBV15 and TRBJ1-1; D may be TRBD1 (6 bases). V was trimmed by 5 bases and J by 4 bases, leaving 14 bases between them. The CDR3 covers 14 residues. Germline CDR1 is LNHNV and CDR2 is YYDKDF (reference sequence). CDR3 bases: TGTGCCACCAGCCGCCGAGGGGGGAGCACTGAAGCTTTCTTT. Translated: CATSRRGGSTEAFF. Full variable domain (rest looked up from reference TRBV15 and TRBJ1-1): DAMVIQNPRYQVTQFGKPVTLSCSQTLNHNVMYWYQQKSSQAPKLLFHYYDKDFNNEADTPDNFQSRRPNTSFCFLDIRSPGLGDTAMYLCATSRRGGSTEAFFGQGTRLTVV.

The chain is built from TRBV6-4 and TRBJ1-6; a weak D match, TRBD1 (6 bases). The CDR3 sequence is 14 residues long. Per germline, CDR1 MRHNA and CDR2 SNTAGT. The V and J ends lost 5 bases and 5 bases respectively, with 10 bases between them. CDR3 sequence: CASSLGADNSPLHF. In nucleotides, the CDR3 is TGTGCCAGCAGTTTGGGGGCGGATAATTCACCCCTCCACTTT.

The gene calls are TRBV2 and TRBJ2-1; a weak D match, TRBD2 (6 bases). The V end was cut by 6 bases, the J end by 8 bases, with 14 bases between. The length of the CDR3 is 13 residues. Germline CDR1 and CDR2: SNHLY and FYNNEI. The CDR3 spells CASRSGTGDEQFF. CDR3 nucleotide sequence: TGTGCCAGCAGGTCAGGGACTGGGGATGAGCAGTTCTTC.

This clone showed up just a few times. This chain's CDR3 is CASRTDRAGYTF. The CDR3 coding sequence is TGTGCCAGCAGGACAGACAGGGCTGGCTACACCTTC. V and J are TRBV6-5 and TRBJ1-2; 7 bases agree with TRBD1. Germline loops: CDR1 MNHEY, CDR2 SVGAGI. V was clipped by 6 bases and J by 7 bases; unmatched bases: 5. The CDR3 is 12 residues long.

This chain uses TRBV5-1 with TRBJ1-4; no clear D. V was cut by 0 bases and J by 6 bases, with 6 bases left in between. The CDR3 consists of 13 residues. CDR1 and CDR2 from the germline V gene are SGHRS and YFSETQ. The CDR3 DNA reads TGCGCCAGCAGCTTGGTCGTGGATGAAAAACTGTTTTTT. Protein product: CASSLVVDEKLFF.

The rearrangement links TRBV5-1 to TRBJ2-2; D not resolved. The CDR3 length is 14 residues. V dropped 0 bases and J dropped 1 base, with 4 bases sitting between them. CDR1 is SGHRS and CDR2 is YFSETQ in the germline V gene. The CDR3 spells CASSLGVNTGELFF. In DNA form, the CDR3 reads TGCGCCAGCAGCTTGGGAGTGAACACCGGGGAGCTGTTTTTT.

A single count supports this clone. The chain carries TRBV28 and TRBJ2-1; perhaps TRBD1 as D (5 bases). Trimming removed 3 bases from V and 10 bases from J, with 13 bases in between. This CDR3 region has 13 residues. Per the germline V gene, CDR1 is MDHEN and CDR2 is SYDVKM. CDR3 in amino acids: CASSFFWGDEQFF. The CDR3 DNA reads TGTGCCAGCAGTTTTTTTTGGGGCGACGAGCAGTTCTTC.

Only one count was recorded for this clone. The chain joins TRBV6-1 to TRBJ1-5; D not certain. With 5 bases removed from V and 3 bases from J, the gap between germline ends came to 14 bases. The CDR3 covers 15 residues. The germline gives CDR1 MNHNS, CDR2 SASEGT. CDR3 DNA sequence: TGTGCCAGCAGTTCCAGGAGCCAGGACAATCAGCCCCAGCATTTT. The encoded protein is CASSSRSQDNQPQHF.

The genes are TRBV4-3 and TRBJ1-2; 7 bases agree with TRBD1. CDR1 is LGHNA, CDR2 YSLEER, per germline. V gave up 4 bases and J gave up 8 bases; unmatched junction bases: 16. This CDR3 region has 16 residues. Here the CDR3 DNA reads TGCGCCAGCAGCCCTAATACAGGGGCCCTCGGGGGGGGCTACACCTTC. This codes for CASSPNTGALGGGYTF.

The genes are TRBV6-5 and TRBJ1-2; maybe TRBD1 (6 bases). V was pared by 2 bases and J by 6 bases, with 16 bases between. This CDR3 comprises 15 residues. The germline V gene encodes CDR1 MNHEY and CDR2 SVGAGI. The CDR3 nucleotides are TGTGCCAGCAGTTACGCAGCTTTGGGGGCGCATGGCTACACCTTC. Amino acids: CASSYAALGAHGYTF.

This clone was picked up one time. This rearrangement joins TRBV5-1 to TRBJ2-1, with 9 bases lining up with TRBD1. This CDR3 region has 15 residues. The J segment lost 9 bases and the V segment lost 0 bases, leaving 7 bases of the junction unmatched. The germline V gene encodes CDR1 SGHRS and CDR2 YFSETQ. The CDR3 sequence: CASSLAGQGFGEQFF. The CDR3 DNA reads TGCGCCAGCAGCTTGGCGGGACAGGGATTTGGTGAGCAGTTCTTC.